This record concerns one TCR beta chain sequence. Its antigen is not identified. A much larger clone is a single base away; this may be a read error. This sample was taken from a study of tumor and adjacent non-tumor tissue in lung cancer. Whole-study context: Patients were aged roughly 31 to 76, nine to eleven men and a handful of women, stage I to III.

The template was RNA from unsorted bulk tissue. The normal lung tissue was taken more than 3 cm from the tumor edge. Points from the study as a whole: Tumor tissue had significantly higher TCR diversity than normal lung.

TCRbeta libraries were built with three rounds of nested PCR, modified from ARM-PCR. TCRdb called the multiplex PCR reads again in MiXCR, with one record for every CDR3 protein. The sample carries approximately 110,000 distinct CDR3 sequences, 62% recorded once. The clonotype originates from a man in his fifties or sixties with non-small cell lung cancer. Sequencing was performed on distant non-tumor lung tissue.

The CDR3 protein is CATQRPNQLQHF. The CDR3 DNA reads as TGTGCCACCCAAAGACCCAATCAGCTCCAGCATTTT. V and J are TRBV6-2 or TRBV6-3 and TRBJ1-5; D is unresolved. Germline V CDR1 and CDR2: MNHEY, SVGEGT. The CDR3 has 12 amino acids.